A single sample gave rise to the 14 T cell receptor beta chains below, sequenced in a study of memory CD4+ T cells and cytomegalovirus serostatus. Single viable CD3+CD4+CD8-CD45RO+ cells were sorted as the memory CD4+ T cells. The repertoire was sequenced with immunoSEQ multiplex PCR; TCRdb's copy has only in-frame clones and lacks some. The sample contains over 45,000 clones, around 80% of which appear only once. Sequencing input: memory CD4+ T cells from blood. The receptor source for this set is an adult in good health and CMV-seronegative.

This clone has just a few counts. This chain joins TRBV18 and TRBJ1-5; 8 bases align to TRBD1. The germline V gene encodes CDR1 KGHSH and CDR2 LQKENI. The ends lost 4 bases at V and 2 bases at J; junction bases unmatched: 4. This CDR3 has 15 amino acids. The CDR3, as DNA: TGTGCCAGCTCACTCGGACAGGGAGGCAATCAGCCCCAGCATTTT. It translates to CASSLGQGGNQPQHF.

V gene TRBV7-3 combines with J gene TRBJ2-2; TRBD1 matches at 9 bases. Losses at the gene ends were 4 bases for V and 6 bases for J; bases not matched to a gene: 6. The CDR3 is made up of 15 amino acids. Germline V CDR1 and CDR2: SGHTA, FQGTGA. As DNA, the CDR3 is TGTGCCAGCAGCTCCCGACAGGGGGGAGCCGGGGAGCTGTTTTTT. It codes for CASSSRQGGAGELFF. Complete variable domain (other parts from reference TRBV7-3 and TRBJ2-2): GAGVSQTPSNKVTEKGKYVELRCDPISGHTALYWYRQSLGQGPEFLIYFQGTGAADDSGLPNDRFFAVRPEGSVSTLKIQRTERGDSAVYLCASSSRQGGAGELFFGEGSRLTVL.

CDR3 sequence (DNA): TGCGCCAGCAGCCAAGAGCGGGGGGGCCCCTACAATGAGCAGTTCTTC. It encodes CASSQERGGPYNEQFF. J is TRBJ2-1 and V is TRBV4-1; 9 nucleotides agree with TRBD2. From germline, CDR1 is MGHRA and CDR2 YSYEKL. The V gene end was trimmed by 0 bases and the J gene end by 2 bases; junction bases not matched to a gene: 2. The CDR3 consists of 16 residues.

The genes are TRBV6-6 and TRBJ2-1; TRBD2 is a possible D gene (5 bases). Germline CDR1 and CDR2: MNHNY and SVGAGI (reference sequence). This CDR3 comprises 16 residues. Trimming removed 4 bases from V and 9 bases from J, with 22 bases in between. The CDR3 bases are TGTGCCAGCAGTTCCCTATCCAGCCGGGAAGGGAGTGAGCAGTTCTTC. Its protein product is CASSSLSSREGSEQFF.

The CDR3 DNA sequence: TGTGCCAGCAGCGTTGGACAGGGGGCCTATCCCCAGCATTTT. It specifies CASSVGQGAYPQHF. The chain is built from TRBV5-8 and TRBJ1-5; 11 bases fit TRBD1. J gave up 10 bases and V 4 bases, and 7 bases lay outside the gene matches. The CDR3 is 14 amino acids. From germline, CDR1 is SGHTS and CDR2 YDEGEE.

V usage is TRBV5-4 and J usage is TRBJ2-3, with D hard to call. V dropped 0 bases and J dropped 1 base, with 3 bases sitting between them. Looked up from germline, CDR1 is SGHNT and CDR2 is YYREEE (reference sequence). The CDR3 loop spans 13 amino acids. CDR3 nucleotide sequence: TGTGCCAGCAGCTTGGGGGGCACAGATACGCAGTATTTT. This encodes CASSLGGTDTQYF.

The table lists this clone with a count of one. The V and J genes are TRBV7-2 and TRBJ1-6; no definite D call. Deletions cut 2 bases from V and 7 bases from J, with 9 bases between. The CDR3 runs 14 residues. CDR1 is SGHTA, CDR2 FQGNSA, per germline. The CDR3 nucleotides read TGTGCCAGCAGCTTACCCCCTTTCAATTCACCCCTCCACTTT. It is translated as CASSLPPFNSPLHF.

This chain joins TRBV7-9 and TRBJ2-7; a possible D gene is TRBD1 (5 bases). The CDR3 has 12 residues. Trimming stripped 4 bases from V and 6 bases from J, with 10 bases between. The V gene's germline CDR1 is SEHNR and CDR2 FQNEAQ (reference sequence). The CDR3 here is CASSSDISEQYF. Here the CDR3 DNA reads TGTGCCAGCAGCTCGGACATCAGCGAGCAGTACTTC.

As for this clone: At the DNA level, this CDR3 is encoded by other sequences in the same sample as well. The chain employs TRBV2 and TRBJ1-5; TRBD1 agrees at 10 bases. The trim removed 6 bases at V and 4 bases at J, leaving 3 bases unmatched. Germline V gene data show CDR1 as SNHLY and CDR2 as FYNNEI. This CDR3 region has 14 residues. The CDR3 DNA reads TGTGCCAGCAGCGACAGGGGGCGGAATCAGCCCCAGCATTTT. Encoded protein: CASSDRGRNQPQHF.

The chain is built from TRBV7-2 and TRBJ2-3, with D perhaps matching TRBD2 (5 bases). This CDR3 has 15 residues. Trimming shortened V by 2 bases and J by 0 bases, and 9 bases separated the two germline ends. From germline, CDR1 is SGHTA and CDR2 FQGNSA. DNA for the CDR3: TGTGCCAGCAGCTTAAACGGGGTTAGCACAGATACGCAGTATTTT. Translating it yields CASSLNGVSTDTQYF.

The rearrangement uses TRBV11-3 and TRBJ2-7, with a possible D match to TRBD1 (5 bases). Trimming left V 5 bases short and J 3 bases short, with 14 bases between. The CDR3 extends over 14 amino acids. Germline assignment: CDR1 SGHNT and CDR2 YENEEA. The CDR3 here is CASSTGPRDYEQYF. The CDR3, as DNA: TGTGCCAGCAGCACAGGTCCCAGGGACTACGAGCAGTACTTC.

This clone was recorded only once. The chain has TRBV19 and TRBJ1-4, with D unclear. V lost 5 bases and J 8 bases, leaving 18 bases between the germline ends. This CDR3 contains 15 residues. From germline, CDR1 is LNHDA and CDR2 SQIVND (reference sequence). The CDR3: CASSPDRRREEKLFF. DNA of the CDR3: TGTGCCAGTAGTCCCGACCGCAGAAGGGAAGAAAAACTGTTTTTT.

V is TRBV11-3 and J is TRBJ2-3, with D unresolved. The CDR3 is made up of 14 amino acids. V dropped 1 base and J dropped 7 bases, with 12 bases sitting between them. Germline loops: CDR1 SGHNT, CDR2 YENEEA. The CDR3 DNA follows: TGTGCCAGCAGCTTAGGCTTATCGGGCCATACGCAGTATTTT. Its translation is CASSLGLSGHTQYF. Full variable domain (rest looked up from reference TRBV11-3 and TRBJ2-3): EAGVVQSPRYKIIEKKQPVAFWCNPISGHNTLYWYLQNLGQGPELLIRYENEEAVDDSQLPKDRFSAERLKGVDSTLKIQPAELGDSAVYLCASSLGLSGHTQYFGPGTRLTVL.

V and J are TRBV7-9 and TRBJ2-7; 11 nucleotides agree with TRBD1. Germline V lookup: CDR1 SEHNR, CDR2 FQNEAQ (reference sequence). The CDR3 is 16 amino acids. Germline trimming cut 3 bases from V and 2 bases from J; bases unmatched to any gene: 6. CDR3 DNA sequence: TGTGCCAGCAGCTTTCCCAAGGGACAGGGGGCCTACGAGCAGTACTTC. Translated: CASSFPKGQGAYEQYF.